The 23 T cell receptor beta chains presented below share a single source sample, sequenced in a study of CD8+CD57+ T cells in acquired aplastic anemia. Researchers used genomic DNA as the template to profile TCR beta VDJ and CDR3. TCRdb fed the reads into MiXCR, producing one record per CDR3 protein. The top ten clones hold 1% to 1.5% of a sample with approximately 300,000 distinct CDR3 sequences, under 60% of them seen once. Patients sequenced had flow cytometry evidence of CD8+CD57+ cell expansion. Source material: sorted CD4+, CD8+, or CD8+CD57+ T cells (not recorded which) from PBMCs. The source of these receptors is a human donor with aplastic anemia.

This clonotype has a single count. The chain recombines TRBV12-3 or TRBV12-4 with TRBJ2-3; no firm D call. V shed 7 bases and J shed 1 base, with 6 bases lying between them. CDR3 length equals 12 residues. The CDR3 is CASTVRTDTQYF. The CDR3 DNA is TGTGCCAGCACGGTGCGCACAGATACGCAGTATTTT.

V gene TRBV20-1 combines with J gene TRBJ2-1; a possible D gene is TRBD2 (5 bases). The CDR3 extends over 14 amino acids. V lost 1 base and J 0 bases, leaving 7 bases between the germline ends. Germline lookup yields CDR1 DFQATT and CDR2 SNEGSKA (reference sequence). DNA for the CDR3: TGCAGTGCTAGAGCGGGGAGCTCCTACAATGAGCAGTTCTTC. Its protein product is CSARAGSSYNEQFF.

The V and J genes are TRBV14 and TRBJ1-5; no clear D. In germline, CDR1 is SGHDN, CDR2 FVKESK. CDR3 size: 12 residues. The V gene lost 6 bases and the J gene lost 5 bases, with 8 bases spanning the gap. In DNA form, the CDR3 reads TGTGCCAGCAGTCGCCCGTATCAGCCCCAGCATTTT. This translates into CASSRPYQPQHF.

The table lists this clonotype with many counts. The rearrangement links TRBV3-1 to TRBJ2-1; D is tentatively TRBD1 or TRBD2 (6 bases each). V lost 7 bases to trimming and J lost 6 bases, with 13 bases between them. The CDR3 totals 13 residues. Germline CDR1 and CDR2: LGHDT and YNNKEL (reference sequence). The CDR3 loop is CASTQGRTNEQFF. CDR3 DNA: TGTGCCAGCACCCAGGGGAGGACCAATGAGCAGTTCTTC.

V gene TRBV27 combines with J gene TRBJ1-1; TRBD1 matches at 7 bases. Germline V gene data show CDR1 as MNHEY and CDR2 as SMNVEV (reference sequence). The CDR3 is 13 residues long. Trimming at V came to 4 bases and at J to 5 bases, leaving 4 bases not matched to a gene. As DNA, the CDR3 is TGTGCCAGCAGTTCCCAGGGGGTAACTGAAGCTTTCTTT. It encodes CASSSQGVTEAFF.

This chain links TRBV5-6 with TRBJ2-7; D is undetermined. Trimming stripped 3 bases from V and 3 bases from J, with 7 bases between. This CDR3 comprises 12 residues. Germline V gene lookup returns CDR1 SGHDT and CDR2 YYEEEE. The CDR3 DNA sequence: TGTGCCAGCAGCTCGCAACTCTACGAGCAGTACTTC. Residues: CASSSQLYEQYF.

The chain links TRBV20-1 to TRBJ1-1, with D possibly matching TRBD1 (5 bases). The ends were cut back, 1 base at V and 0 bases at J, with 9 bases in the middle. The CDR3 length is 14 residues. Germline values: CDR1 DFQATT, CDR2 SNEGSKA (reference sequence). In nucleotides, the CDR3 is TGCAGTGCTAGAGTGGGGCATATGAACACTGAAGCTTTCTTT. This translates into CSARVGHMNTEAFF.

The gene calls are TRBV2 and TRBJ1-5, with a possible D match to TRBD1 (6 bases). V dropped 3 bases and J dropped 11 bases, with 11 bases sitting between them. The CDR3 contains 12 residues. The germline V gene encodes CDR1 SNHLY and CDR2 FYNNEI. CDR3 residues: CASSDRGDSQHF. As DNA, the CDR3 is TGTGCCAGCAGTGACAGGGGAGATTCCCAGCATTTT.

The genes are TRBV10-3 and TRBJ2-5; D is unresolved. The ends were cut back, 0 bases at V and 0 bases at J, with 5 bases in the middle. This CDR3 spans 14 amino acids. Germline V gene lookup returns CDR1 ENHRY and CDR2 SYGVKD. The CDR3 nucleotides are TGTGCCATCAGTGAGTCCATGAACCAAGAGACCCAGTACTTC. Translation gives CAISESMNQETQYF.

This clonotype occurred many times. The chain is built from TRBV12-5 and TRBJ2-1; D is possibly TRBD2 (6 bases). This CDR3 comprises 14 residues. V lost 6 bases to trimming and J lost 4 bases, with 13 bases between them. Per the germline V gene, CDR1 is LGHNT and CDR2 is FRNRAP. The CDR3 nucleotides read TGTGCTAGTGGGGAGGGGCAGGGATACAATGAGCAGTTCTTC. Translating gives CASGEGQGYNEQFF.

J is TRBJ2-7 and V is TRBV2, with 8 bases identical to TRBD1. The CDR3 consists of 14 residues. The germline V gene encodes CDR1 SNHLY and CDR2 FYNNEI. V was pared by 5 bases and J by 3 bases, with 6 bases of the junction left unmatched. CDR3 amino acids: CASSHRTGIYEQYF. CDR3 nucleotide sequence: TGTGCCAGCAGTCATAGGACAGGGATCTACGAGCAGTACTTC. Full variable domain (rest looked up from reference TRBV2 and TRBJ2-7): EPEVTQTPSHQVTQMGQEVILRCVPISNHLYFYWYRQILGQKVEFLVSFYNNEISEKSEIFDDQFSVERPDGSNFTLKIRSTKLEDSAMYFCASSHRTGIYEQYFGPGTRLTVT.

This chain uses TRBV19 with TRBJ1-1; no definite D call. Germline V gene lookup returns CDR1 LNHDA and CDR2 SQIVND (reference sequence). The CDR3 is made up of 13 amino acids. Trimming removed 1 base at V and 7 bases at J, with 10 bases between. CDR3 protein: CASSIGNGIEAFF. The CDR3 bases are TGTGCCAGTAGTATAGGTAACGGGATTGAAGCTTTCTTT.

The chain couples TRBV4-2 to TRBJ1-6; D remains ambiguous. Trimming removed 1 base from V and 9 bases from J, with 13 bases in between. CDR3 size: 15 residues. CDR1 and CDR2 from the germline V gene are LGHNA and YNFKEQ. The CDR3 nucleotides are TGTGCCAGCAGCCAAGCAATCGGAGGAGGTTCACCCCTCCACTTT. Residues: CASSQAIGGGSPLHF.

This clonotype was detected only a few times. The chain has TRBV29-1 and TRBJ1-2; D perhaps matches TRBD1 (5 bases). Germline CDR1 reads SQVTM; CDR2 reads ANQGSEA. The CDR3 contains 16 residues. V was pared by 0 bases and J by 1 base, with 15 bases between. Here the CDR3 reads CSVEDPGGRGNYGYTF. In DNA form, the CDR3 reads TGCAGCGTTGAAGATCCCGGAGGGAGGGGTAACTATGGCTACACCTTC.

A remark on this clonotype: One end of the junction fails to match germline, which may point to a read error. The chain carries TRBV19 and TRBJ2-7; D possibly corresponds to TRBD1 (5 bases). The CDR3 is 11 amino acids. Looked up from germline, CDR1 is LNHDA and CDR2 is SQIVND (reference sequence). The CDR3 is CATRVGYEQYF. In DNA form, the CDR3 reads TGCGCCACCAGGGTTGGGTACGAGCAGTACTTC.

This chain joins TRBV20-1 and TRBJ1-6; tentatively, D is TRBD1 (6 bases). From germline, CDR1 is DFQATT and CDR2 SNEGSKA (reference sequence). With 3 bases removed from V and 7 bases from J, the gap between germline ends came to 13 bases. This CDR3 is 14 amino acids long. The CDR3 spells CSASMGHSNSPLHF. The CDR3 region has the DNA TGCAGTGCTAGTATGGGACACTCGAATTCACCCCTCCACTTT.

This clonotype was detected a few times. The chain employs TRBV20-1 and TRBJ2-3, with 8 bases that match TRBD1. The CDR3 spans 14 residues. J gave up 6 bases and V 3 bases, and 8 bases lay outside the gene matches. The germline V gene has CDR1 DFQATT and CDR2 SNEGSKA (reference sequence). Here the CDR3 reads CSARDRAIWDTQYF. The CDR3 DNA follows: TGCAGTGCTAGGGACAGGGCCATTTGGGATACGCAGTATTTT.

This clonotype was counted a few times. J is TRBJ1-2 and V is TRBV20-1; maybe TRBD1 (5 bases). The V and J ends lost 6 bases and 0 bases respectively, with 14 bases between them. CDR3 size: 14 residues. Looked up from germline, CDR1 is DFQATT and CDR2 is SNEGSKA (reference sequence). The CDR3 sequence is CSADGQGANYGYTF. CDR3 sequence (DNA): TGCAGTGCGGACGGTCAAGGGGCTAACTATGGCTACACCTTC.

V and J are TRBV19 and TRBJ1-5; no reliable D call. V lost 3 bases and J lost 1, with 13 bases in between. The germline V gene encodes CDR1 LNHDA and CDR2 SQIVND (reference sequence). The CDR3 is 16 amino acids. This chain's CDR3 is CASSISGWRSNQPQHF. In DNA form, the CDR3 reads TGTGCCAGTAGTATTTCGGGGTGGAGGAGCAATCAGCCCCAGCATTTT.

This clonotype was counted ten times or more. The chain combines TRBV2 with TRBJ1-1, with 9 nucleotides matching TRBD1. This CDR3 region has 14 residues. With V trimmed by 8 bases and J by 1 base, 5 bases remained unmatched. The germline CDR1 and CDR2 sequences are SNHLY and FYNNEI. The CDR3, as DNA: TGTGCCAGCGGGACAGGGATGGAGAACACTGAAGCTTTCTTT. Translated: CASGTGMENTEAFF.

With regard to this clonotype: A much bigger clone sits one base away, suggesting this may be a read error. This sequence joins TRBV6-5 and TRBJ2-3; D may correspond to TRBD1 or TRBD2 (6 bases each). The germline CDR1 and CDR2 sequences are MNHEY and SVGAGI. This CDR3 is 17 amino acids long. V was trimmed by 10 bases and J by 6 bases, leaving 29 bases between them. The CDR3 coding sequence is TGTGCCAACAAACCTATGGGGTCTACGGGGGCCGGGGATACGCAGTATTTT. Translation: CANKPMGSTGAGDTQYF.

This clonotype has a count of ten or more. The J gene is TRBJ2-2, the V gene TRBV6-1; 9 bases map to TRBD2. CDR3 length: 15 residues. CDR1 is MNHNS, CDR2 SASEGT, per germline. Losses at the gene ends were 6 bases for V and 1 base for J; bases not matched to a gene: 3. The CDR3 is CASRRLAVNTGELFF. CDR3 coding DNA: TGTGCCAGCAGGAGACTAGCGGTGAACACCGGGGAGCTGTTTTTT.

Ten or more counts support this clonotype. This may stem from a read error, because a much larger clone lies one nucleotide away. The V and J genes are TRBV7-2 and TRBJ2-5; no clear D gene. This CDR3 contains 14 residues. The germline CDR1 and CDR2 sequences are SGHTA and FQGNSA. The chain's CDR3 is CASSSHALQETQHF. The CDR3 DNA follows: TGTGCCAGCAGCTCCCACGCCCTTCAAGAGACCCAGCACTTC.